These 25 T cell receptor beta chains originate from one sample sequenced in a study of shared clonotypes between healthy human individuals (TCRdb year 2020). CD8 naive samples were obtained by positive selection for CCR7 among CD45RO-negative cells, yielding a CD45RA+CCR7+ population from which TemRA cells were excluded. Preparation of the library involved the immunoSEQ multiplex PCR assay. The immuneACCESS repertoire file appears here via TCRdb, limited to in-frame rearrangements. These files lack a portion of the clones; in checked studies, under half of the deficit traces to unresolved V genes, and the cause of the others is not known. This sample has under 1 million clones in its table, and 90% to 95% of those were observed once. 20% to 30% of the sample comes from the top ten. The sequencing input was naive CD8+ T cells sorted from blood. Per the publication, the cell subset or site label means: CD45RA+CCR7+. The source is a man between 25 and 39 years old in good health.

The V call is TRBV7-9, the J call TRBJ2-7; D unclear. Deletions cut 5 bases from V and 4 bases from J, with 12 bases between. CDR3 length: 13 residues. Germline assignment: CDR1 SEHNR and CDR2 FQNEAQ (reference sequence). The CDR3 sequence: CASSPPGRYEQYF. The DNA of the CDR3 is TGTGCCAGCAGCCCGCCCGGACGGTACGAGCAGTACTTC.

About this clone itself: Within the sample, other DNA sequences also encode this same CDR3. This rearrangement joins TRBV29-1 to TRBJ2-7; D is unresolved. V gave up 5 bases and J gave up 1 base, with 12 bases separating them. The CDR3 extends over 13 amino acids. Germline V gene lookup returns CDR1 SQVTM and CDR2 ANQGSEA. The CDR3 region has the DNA TGCAGCGTTCGATTAGTAGGATCCTACGAGCAGTACTTC. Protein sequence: CSVRLVGSYEQYF.

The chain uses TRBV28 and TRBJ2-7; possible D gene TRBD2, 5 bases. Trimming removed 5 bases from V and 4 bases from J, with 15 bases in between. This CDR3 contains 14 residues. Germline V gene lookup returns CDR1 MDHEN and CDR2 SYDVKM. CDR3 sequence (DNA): TGTGCCAGCAGTCCCCGAGAGGGAGATTACGAGCAGTACTTC. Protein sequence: CASSPREGDYEQYF. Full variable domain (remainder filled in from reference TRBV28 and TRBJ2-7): DVKVTQSSRYLVKRTGEKVFLECVQDMDHENMFWYRQDPGLGLRLIYFSYDVKMKEKGDIPEGYSVSREKKERFSLILESASTNQTSMYLCASSPREGDYEQYFGPGTRLTVT.

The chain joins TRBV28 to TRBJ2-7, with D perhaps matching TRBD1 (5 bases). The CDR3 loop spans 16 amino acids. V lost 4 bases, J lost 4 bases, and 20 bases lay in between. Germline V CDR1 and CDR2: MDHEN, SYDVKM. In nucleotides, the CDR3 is TGTGCCAGCAGTTCCGTAGGGGTTTGGAGATCTTACGAGCAGTACTTC. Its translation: CASSSVGVWRSYEQYF.

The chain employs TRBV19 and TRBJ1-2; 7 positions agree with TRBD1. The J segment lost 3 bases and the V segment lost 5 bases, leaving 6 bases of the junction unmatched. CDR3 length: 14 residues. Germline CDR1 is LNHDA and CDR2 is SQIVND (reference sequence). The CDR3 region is CASSAAGGDYGYTF. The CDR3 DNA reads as TGTGCCAGTAGTGCAGCAGGGGGTGACTATGGCTACACCTTC.

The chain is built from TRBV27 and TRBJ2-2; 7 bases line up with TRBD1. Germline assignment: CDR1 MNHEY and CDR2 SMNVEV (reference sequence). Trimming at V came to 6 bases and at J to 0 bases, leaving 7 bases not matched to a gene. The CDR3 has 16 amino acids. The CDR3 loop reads CASSPGQSTNTGELFF. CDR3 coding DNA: TGTGCCAGCAGCCCGGGACAGAGTACGAACACCGGGGAGCTGTTTTTT.

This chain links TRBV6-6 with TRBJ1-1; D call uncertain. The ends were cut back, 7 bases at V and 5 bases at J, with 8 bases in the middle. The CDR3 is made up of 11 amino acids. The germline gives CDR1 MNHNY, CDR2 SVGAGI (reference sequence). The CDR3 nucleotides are TGTGCCAGCACCCACGGAACTGAAGCTTTCTTT. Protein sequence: CASTHGTEAFF.

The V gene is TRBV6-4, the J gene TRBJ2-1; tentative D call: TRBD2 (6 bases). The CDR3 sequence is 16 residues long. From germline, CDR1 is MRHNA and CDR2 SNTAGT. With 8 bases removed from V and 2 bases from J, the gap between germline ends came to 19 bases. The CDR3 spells CASPKRRGATYNEQFF. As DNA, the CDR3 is TGTGCCAGCCCCAAAAGGCGGGGAGCCACCTACAATGAGCAGTTCTTC.

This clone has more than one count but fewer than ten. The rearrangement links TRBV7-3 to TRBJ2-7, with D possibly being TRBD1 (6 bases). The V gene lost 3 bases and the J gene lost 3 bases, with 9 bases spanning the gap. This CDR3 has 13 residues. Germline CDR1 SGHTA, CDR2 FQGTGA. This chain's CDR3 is CASSFLQGYEQYF. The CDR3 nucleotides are TGTGCCAGCAGCTTCCTACAGGGCTACGAGCAGTACTTC. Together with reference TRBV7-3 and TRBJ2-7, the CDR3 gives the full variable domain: GAGVSQTPSNKVTEKGKYVELRCDPISGHTALYWYRQSLGQGPEFLIYFQGTGAADDSGLPNDRFFAVRPEGSVSTLKIQRTERGDSAVYLCASSFLQGYEQYFGPGTRLTVT.

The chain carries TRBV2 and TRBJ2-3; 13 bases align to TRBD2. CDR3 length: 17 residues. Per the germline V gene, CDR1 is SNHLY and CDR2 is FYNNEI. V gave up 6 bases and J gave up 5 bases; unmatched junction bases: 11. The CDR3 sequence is CASRRLAGGTLEDTQYF. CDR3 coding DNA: TGTGCCAGCAGACGACTAGCGGGAGGCACCCTCGAAGATACGCAGTATTTT.

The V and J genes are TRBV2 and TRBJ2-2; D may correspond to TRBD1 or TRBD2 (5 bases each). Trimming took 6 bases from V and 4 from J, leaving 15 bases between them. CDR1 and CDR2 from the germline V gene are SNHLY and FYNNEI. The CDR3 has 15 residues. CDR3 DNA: TGTGCCAGCAGGACGGGTCCTGGGGGCACCGGGGAGCTGTTTTTT. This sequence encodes CASRTGPGGTGELFF. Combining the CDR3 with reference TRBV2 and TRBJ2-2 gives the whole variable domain EPEVTQTPSHQVTQMGQEVILRCVPISNHLYFYWYRQILGQKVEFLVSFYNNEISEKSEIFDDQFSVERPDGSNFTLKIRSTKLEDSAMYFCASRTGPGGTGELFFGEGSRLTVL.

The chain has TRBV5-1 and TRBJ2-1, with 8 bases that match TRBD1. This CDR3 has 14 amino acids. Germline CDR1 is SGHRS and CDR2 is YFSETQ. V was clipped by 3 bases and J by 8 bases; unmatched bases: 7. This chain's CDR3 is CASSSDGQGYEQFF. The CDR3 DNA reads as TGCGCCAGCAGCTCGGACGGACAGGGCTATGAGCAGTTCTTC.

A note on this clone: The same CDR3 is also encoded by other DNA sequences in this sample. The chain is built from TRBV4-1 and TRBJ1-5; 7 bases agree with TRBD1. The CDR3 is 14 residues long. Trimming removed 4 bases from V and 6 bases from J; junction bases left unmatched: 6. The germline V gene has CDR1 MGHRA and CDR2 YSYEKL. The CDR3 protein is CASSPRQGSQPQHF. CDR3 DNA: TGCGCCAGCAGCCCGAGACAGGGAAGTCAGCCCCAGCATTTT.

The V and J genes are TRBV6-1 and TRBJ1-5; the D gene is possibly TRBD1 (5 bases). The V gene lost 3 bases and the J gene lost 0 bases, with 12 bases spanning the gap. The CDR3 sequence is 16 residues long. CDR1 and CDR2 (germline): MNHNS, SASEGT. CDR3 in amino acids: CASSDPWQGSNQPQHF. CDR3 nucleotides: TGTGCCAGCAGTGACCCCTGGCAGGGTAGCAATCAGCCCCAGCATTTT.

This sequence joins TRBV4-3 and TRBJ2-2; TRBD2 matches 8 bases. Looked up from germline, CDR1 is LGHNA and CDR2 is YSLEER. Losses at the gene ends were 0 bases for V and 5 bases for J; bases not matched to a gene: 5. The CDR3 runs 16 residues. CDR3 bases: TGCGCCAGCAGCCAAGATCAGCGGGAGAGGACCGGGGAGCTGTTTTTT. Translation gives CASSQDQRERTGELFF.

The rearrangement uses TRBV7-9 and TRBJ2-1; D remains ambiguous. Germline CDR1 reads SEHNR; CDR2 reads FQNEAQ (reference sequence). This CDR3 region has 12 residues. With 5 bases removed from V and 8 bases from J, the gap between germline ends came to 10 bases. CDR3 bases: TGTGCCAGCAGCCCCGACTTCGATGAGCAGTTCTTC. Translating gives CASSPDFDEQFF.

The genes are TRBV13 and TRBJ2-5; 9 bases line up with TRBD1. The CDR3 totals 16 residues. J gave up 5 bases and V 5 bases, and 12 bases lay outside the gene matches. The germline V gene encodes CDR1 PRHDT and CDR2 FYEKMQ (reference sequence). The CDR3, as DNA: TGTGCCAGCAGCCTCCGGACAGGGGAACACGAGGAGACCCAGTACTTC. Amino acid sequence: CASSLRTGEHEETQYF.

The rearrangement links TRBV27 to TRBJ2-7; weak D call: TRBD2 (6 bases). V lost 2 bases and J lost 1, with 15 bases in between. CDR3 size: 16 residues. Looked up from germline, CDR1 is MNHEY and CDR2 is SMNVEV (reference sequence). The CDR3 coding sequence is TGTGCCAGCAGTTTAATAGCAGGGAGGAGATCCTACGAGCAGTACTTC. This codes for CASSLIAGRRSYEQYF.

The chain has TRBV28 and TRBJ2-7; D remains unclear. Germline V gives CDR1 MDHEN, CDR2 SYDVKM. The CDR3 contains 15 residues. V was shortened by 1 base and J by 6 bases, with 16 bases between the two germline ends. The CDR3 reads CASSLSDPLPREQYF. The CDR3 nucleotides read TGTGCCAGCAGTTTATCAGACCCTCTCCCTCGCGAGCAGTACTTC.

The chain's CDR3 is CASSFSLAGNTEYF. CDR3 nucleotide sequence: TGTGCCAGCAGTTTCTCGCTAGCGGGAAATACGGAGTACTTC. The V call is TRBV6-5, the J call TRBJ2-7; 9 nucleotides line up with TRBD2. CDR1 is MNHEY and CDR2 is SVGAGI in the germline V gene. The CDR3 loop spans 14 amino acids. Losses at the gene ends were 4 bases for V and 11 bases for J; bases not matched to a gene: 12.

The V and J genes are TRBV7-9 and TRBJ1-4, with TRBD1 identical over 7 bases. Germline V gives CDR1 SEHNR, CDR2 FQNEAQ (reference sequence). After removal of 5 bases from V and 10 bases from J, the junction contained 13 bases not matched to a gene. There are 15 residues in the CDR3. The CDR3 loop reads CASSPRGTAVGKLFF. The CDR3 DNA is TGTGCCAGCAGCCCAAGAGGGACAGCGGTCGGAAAACTGTTTTTT.

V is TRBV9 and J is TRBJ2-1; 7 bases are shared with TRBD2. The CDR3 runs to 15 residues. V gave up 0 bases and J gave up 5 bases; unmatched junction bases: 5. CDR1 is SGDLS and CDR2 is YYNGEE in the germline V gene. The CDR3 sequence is CASSVGAGANNEQFF. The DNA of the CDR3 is TGTGCCAGCAGCGTAGGGGCGGGAGCGAACAATGAGCAGTTCTTC. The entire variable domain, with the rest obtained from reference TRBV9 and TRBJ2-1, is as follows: DSGVTQTPKHLITATGQRVTLRCSPRSGDLSVYWYQQSLDQGLQFLIQYYNGEERAKGNILERFSAQQFPDLHSELNLSSLELGDSALYFCASSVGAGANNEQFFGPGTRLTVL.

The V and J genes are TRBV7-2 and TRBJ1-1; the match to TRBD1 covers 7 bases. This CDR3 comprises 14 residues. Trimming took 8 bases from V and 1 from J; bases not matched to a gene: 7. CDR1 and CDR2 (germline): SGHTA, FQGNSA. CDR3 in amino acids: CASDRTGTNTEAFF. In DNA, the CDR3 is TGTGCCAGCGACCGGACAGGAACGAACACTGAAGCTTTCTTT.

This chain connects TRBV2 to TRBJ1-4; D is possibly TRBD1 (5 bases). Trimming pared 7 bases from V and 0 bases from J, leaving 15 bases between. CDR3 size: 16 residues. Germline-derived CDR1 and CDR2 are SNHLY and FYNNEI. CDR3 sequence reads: CASKGTAHATNEKLFF. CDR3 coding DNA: TGTGCCAGCAAGGGGACCGCCCATGCAACTAATGAAAAACTGTTTTTT.

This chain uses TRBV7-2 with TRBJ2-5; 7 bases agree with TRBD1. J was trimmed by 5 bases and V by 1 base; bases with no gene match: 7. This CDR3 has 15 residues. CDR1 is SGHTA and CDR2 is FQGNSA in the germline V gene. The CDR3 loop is CASSLGGGARETQYF. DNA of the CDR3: TGTGCCAGCAGCTTAGGAGGGGGCGCCCGGGAGACCCAGTACTTC.